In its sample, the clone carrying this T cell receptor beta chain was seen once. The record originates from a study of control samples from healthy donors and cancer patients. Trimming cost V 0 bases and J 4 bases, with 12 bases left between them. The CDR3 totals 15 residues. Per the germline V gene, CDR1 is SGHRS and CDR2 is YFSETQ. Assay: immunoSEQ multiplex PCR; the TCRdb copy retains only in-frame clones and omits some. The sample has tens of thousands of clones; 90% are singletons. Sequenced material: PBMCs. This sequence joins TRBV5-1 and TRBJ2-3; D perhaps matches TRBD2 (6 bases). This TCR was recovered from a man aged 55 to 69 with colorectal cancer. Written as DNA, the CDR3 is TGCGCCAGCAGCTTGGTCGGTAGGAGGGCAGATACGCAGTATTTT. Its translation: CASSLVGRRADTQYF.